These T cell receptor beta chains were read from a single sample in a study of blood T cell repertoires in COVID-19. The method was immunoSEQ multiplex PCR; TCRdb's version includes in-frame clones alone and lacks a portion of them. The sample holds hundreds of thousands of clones; 89% are singletons and the top ten take just under 9.5%. The specimen sequenced was PBMCs or T cells enriched from blood (not recorded which). Every receptor here comes from a woman between 25 and 40 years old who had recovered from COVID-19. Each CDR3 is given with its conserved first and last residue. A D gene is named only where the DNA matches it firmly. Clone size is given for some rows only: seen once, a few or many times, or a class if the clone is expanded.

d_call	v_call	j_call	clone_size	cdr3_nt	cdr3_aa
TRBD2	TRBV5-1	TRBJ2-7	NA	TGCGCCAGCAGATTAGCGGGAGAGGAATTGTACGAGCAGTACTTC	CASRLAGEELYEQYF
TRBD1	TRBV20-1	TRBJ1-5	NA	TGCAGTGCTAGTCAGGACAGGGAGAATCAGCCCCAGCATTTT	CSASQDRENQPQHF
NA	TRBV5-5	TRBJ2-1	NA	TGTGCCACCGACAATGAGCAGTTCTTC	CATDNEQFF
NA	TRBV25-1	TRBJ1-2	few	TGTGCCAGCAGACAGACAAACTATGGCTACACCTTC	CASRQTNYGYTF
NA	TRBV5-1	TRBJ1-2	NA	TGCGCCAGCAGCTCCTCGGGGGGCGAGAATGACGGCTACACCTTC	CASSSSGGENDGYTF
NA	TRBV10-2	TRBJ1-3	NA	TGCGCCAGCAGTGAGCCCGAGGGATCTGGAAACACCATATATTTT	CASSEPEGSGNTIYF
NA	TRBV7-6	TRBJ1-4	NA	TGTGCCAGCAGCTTGGGGGACTTGGGTGAAAAACTGTTTTTT	CASSLGDLGEKLFF
NA	TRBV7-9	TRBJ2-7	NA	TGTGCCAGCAGCCAGCAAAGGGGGGAGCAGTACTTC	CASSQQRGEQYF
NA	TRBV2	TRBJ2-2	NA	TGTGCCAGCAGTGAGACTAGTCCGGACACCGGGGAGCTGTTTTTT	CASSETSPDTGELFF
TRBD2	TRBV5-1	TRBJ2-5	NA	TGCGCCAGCAGCTTGGGACTAGCGGGAGACGGAGAGACCCAGTACTTC	CASSLGLAGDGETQYF
TRBD1	TRBV5-5	TRBJ2-7	NA	TGTGCCAGCAGCATCCGGGACAGCTACGAGCAGTACTTC	CASSIRDSYEQYF
TRBD1	TRBV9	TRBJ1-2	NA	TGTGCCAGCAGCGTAGGGGACAGTGGCTATGGCTACACCTTC	CASSVGDSGYGYTF
TRBD1	TRBV19	TRBJ1-1	NA	TGTGCCAGTAGCCGACAGGGGGGAGGAGCTTTCTTT	CASSRQGGGAFF
TRBD1	TRBV30	TRBJ1-4	NA	TGTGCCACCTCCCAGACAGGGGGTGGAGAAAAACTGTTTTTT	CATSQTGGGEKLFF
TRBD1	TRBV19	TRBJ1-6	few	TGTGCCAGTAGTGCACACAGGGGAATAAATTCACCCCTCCACTTT	CASSAHRGINSPLHF
NA	TRBV28	TRBJ2-5	NA	TGTGCCAGCAGTTCTAATATAGCCGCCTTGGTAGAGACCCAGTACTTC	CASSSNIAALVETQYF
NA	TRBV7-9	TRBJ2-7	few	TGTGCCAGCAGCGCCCTAGAGGACTCCTACGAGCAGTACTTC	CASSALEDSYEQYF
TRBD1	TRBV5-1	TRBJ2-7	NA	TGCGCCAGCAGCTCTCCGGGACAGGGGATCCACGAGCAGTACTTC	CASSSPGQGIHEQYF
NA	TRBV4-3	TRBJ1-3	NA	TGCGCCAGCAGCCAAGAAGAAGGAGGCACCATATATTTT	CASSQEEGGTIYF
NA	TRBV12-3/TRBV12-4	TRBJ2-2	NA	TGTGCCAGCGCAACGGGCACCGGGGAGCTGTTTTTT	CASATGTGELFF
TRBD2	TRBV2	TRBJ2-7	NA	TGTGCCAGCACCCCCTCGGTGGGTAGCGGGAGAAACGAGCAGTACTTC	CASTPSVGSGRNEQYF
TRBD1	TRBV12-3/TRBV12-4	TRBJ2-7	NA	TGTGCCAGCAGTGGGACAGGGGGCGACGAGCAGTACTTC	CASSGTGGDEQYF
TRBD1	TRBV10-3	TRBJ2-3	once	TGTGCCACCCAGACAGGGGGCCAAGATACGCAGTATTTT	CATQTGGQDTQYF
NA	TRBV15	TRBJ1-6	once	TGTGCCACCAGCAGAGCCACCGGGACACCTAATTCACCCCTCCACTTT	CATSRATGTPNSPLHF
TRBD1	TRBV27	TRBJ1-2	NA	TGTGCCAGCAGTTCCCATACCGGGACAGCTTATGGCTACACCTTC	CASSSHTGTAYGYTF
TRBD2	TRBV20-1	TRBJ2-3	NA	TGCAGTGCTAGTTGGACTAGGCCAACAGATACGCAGTATTTT	CSASWTRPTDTQYF